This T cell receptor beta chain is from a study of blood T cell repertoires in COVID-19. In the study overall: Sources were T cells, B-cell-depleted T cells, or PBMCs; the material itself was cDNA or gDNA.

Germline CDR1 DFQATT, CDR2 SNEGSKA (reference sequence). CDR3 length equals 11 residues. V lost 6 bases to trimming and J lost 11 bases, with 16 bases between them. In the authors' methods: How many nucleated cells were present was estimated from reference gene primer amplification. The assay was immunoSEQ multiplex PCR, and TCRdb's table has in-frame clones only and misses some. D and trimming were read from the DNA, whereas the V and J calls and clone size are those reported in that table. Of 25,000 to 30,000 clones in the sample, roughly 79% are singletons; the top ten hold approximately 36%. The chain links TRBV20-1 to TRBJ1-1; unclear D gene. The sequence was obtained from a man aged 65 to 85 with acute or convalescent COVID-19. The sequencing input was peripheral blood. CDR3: CSAPEREDAFF. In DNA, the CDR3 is TGCAGTGCGCCAGAGAGGGAGGATGCTTTCTTT.